This entry lists 13 T cell receptor beta chains sequenced from one sample in a study of CD8 T cells in ankylosing spondylitis. In TCRdb, the 5' RACE reads were re-called with MiXCR into one record per CDR3 protein. This sample has a few hundred thousand distinct CDR3 sequences; over 9.5% occur once, and the top ten carry under 7.5%. Whole-study findings and limits: About 8 highly homologous variants made up a TCR beta motif, and this motif appeared characteristic of ankylosing spondylitis blood.

These receptors have no known antigen. The source material was blood, either unsorted or a sorted T cell fraction (not recorded which). The receptors were sampled from a male donor with ankylosing spondylitis.

This clonotype has a count of ten or more. The chain links TRBV18 to TRBJ2-7; D perhaps matches TRBD1 (5 bases). V lost 2 bases to trimming and J lost 6 bases, with 14 bases between them. Per the germline V gene, CDR1 is KGHSH and CDR2 is LQKENI. The CDR3 extends over 14 amino acids. In nucleotides, the CDR3 is TGTGCCAGCTCACCAGGGGCCGGGTCCCTCGAGCAGTACTTC. Protein product: CASSPGAGSLEQYF.

This clonotype was found many times. This chain uses TRBV5-5 with TRBJ2-3; possible D gene TRBD2, 6 bases. V was clipped by 4 bases and J by 2 bases, with 11 bases between them. The CDR3 spans 14 residues. The germline CDR1 and CDR2 sequences are SGHKS and YYEKEE (reference sequence). The CDR3 here is CASSQTRNTDTQYF. In nucleotides, the CDR3 is TGTGCCAGCAGCCAGACTAGAAACACAGATACGCAGTATTTT.

The chain links TRBV7-8 to TRBJ1-5; D remains ambiguous. Trimming removed 3 bases at V and 1 base at J, with 10 bases between. CDR3 length: 15 residues. Germline CDR1 is SGHVS and CDR2 is FQNEAQ. CDR3 nucleotides: TGTGCCAGCAGCTTTCTCCCGCTAAGCAATCAGCCCCAGCATTTT. Translation gives CASSFLPLSNQPQHF.

J is TRBJ2-1 and V is TRBV20-1, with D maybe TRBD2 (6 bases). Trimming removed 4 bases at V and 4 bases at J, with 17 bases between. The germline CDR1 and CDR2 sequences are DFQATT and SNEGSKA (reference sequence). This CDR3 spans 15 amino acids. This CDR3 reads CSAILGTPTYNEQFF. CDR3 bases: TGCAGTGCTATCCTTGGGACTCCTACGTACAATGAGCAGTTCTTC.

The CDR3 coding sequence is TGTGCCAGCAGTTACCGACAGGGAAACACAGATACGCAGTATTTT. Residues: CASSYRQGNTDTQYF. J is TRBJ2-3 and V is TRBV12-3 or TRBV12-4, with 7 nucleotides matching TRBD1. This CDR3 comprises 15 residues. The J segment lost 2 bases and the V segment lost 4 bases, leaving 6 bases of the junction unmatched.

This clonotype was picked up many times. The chain has TRBV4-1 and TRBJ2-1; 13 bases are shared with TRBD2. This CDR3 region has 17 residues. The V and J ends lost 4 bases and 8 bases, in that order; junction bases with no gene match: 11. CDR1 MGHRA and CDR2 YSYEKL come from the germline V gene. The CDR3 nucleotides read TGCGCCAGCAGCCGAGGAGGGGGACTAGCGGGGAGGTATGAGCAGTTCTTC. As protein: CASSRGGGLAGRYEQFF.

This clonotype was counted between two and nine times. The chain has TRBV27 and TRBJ2-2; D may correspond to TRBD1 or TRBD2 (5 bases each). The CDR3 length is 15 residues. The germline CDR1 and CDR2 sequences are MNHEY and SMNVEV (reference sequence). Trimming pared 3 bases from V and 7 bases from J, leaving 15 bases between. The CDR3 protein is CASSFRRAGGGELFF. The DNA for the CDR3 is TGTGCCAGCAGTTTCCGCAGGGCAGGAGGCGGGGAGCTGTTTTTT.

Ten or more counts support this clonotype. This sequence joins TRBV27 and TRBJ2-7; TRBD1 matches at 9 bases. The CDR3 consists of 14 residues. Germline CDR1 MNHEY, CDR2 SMNVEV (reference sequence). The V and J ends lost 5 bases and 1 base, in that order; junction bases with no gene match: 3. Here the CDR3 reads CASSDRGGSYEQYV. The DNA of the CDR3 is TGTGCCAGCAGTGACAGGGGGGGATCCTACGAGCAGTACGTC.

In this sample, this clonotype turned up many times. V and J are TRBV29-1 and TRBJ2-1; the match to TRBD1 covers 9 bases. CDR1 is SQVTM, CDR2 ANQGSEA, per germline. The V gene end was trimmed by 4 bases and the J gene end by 7 bases; junction bases not matched to a gene: 11. This CDR3 contains 15 residues. CDR3 nucleotide sequence: TGCAGCGTTGGGGTGTTTAGACAGGGGGGAAATGAGCAGTTCTTC. Its translation: CSVGVFRQGGNEQFF.

This clonotype has a count of ten or more. V gene TRBV12-3 or TRBV12-4 combines with J gene TRBJ1-4; D is perhaps TRBD1 (6 bases). This CDR3 contains 13 residues. V gave up 7 bases and J gave up 5 bases, with 11 bases separating them. This CDR3 reads CASTLGQNEKLFF. CDR3 in DNA: TGTGCCAGCACCCTAGGACAGAATGAAAAACTGTTTTTT.

J is TRBJ2-1 and V is TRBV20-1; weak D call: TRBD2 (5 bases). Per the germline V gene, CDR1 is DFQATT and CDR2 is SNEGSKA (reference sequence). V was pared by 6 bases and J by 8 bases, with 17 bases between. CDR3 length: 13 residues. The CDR3 loop reads CSALNRELHEQFF. As DNA, the CDR3 is TGCAGTGCCCTAAATCGGGAACTCCATGAGCAGTTCTTC.

This chain joins TRBV19 and TRBJ2-2; D assignment may be TRBD1 or TRBD2 (7 bases each). V was cut by 9 bases and J by 6 bases, with 17 bases left in between. The length of the CDR3 is 14 residues. Germline lookup yields CDR1 LNHDA and CDR2 SQIVND (reference sequence). The CDR3 sequence: CASSGTAGAGELFF. Here the CDR3 DNA reads TGTGCCAGCAGCGGGACAGCTGGGGCCGGGGAGCTGTTTTTT.

This clonotype was seen a handful of times. The gene calls are TRBV20-1 and TRBJ1-2, with D unresolved. Trimming took off 6 bases at V and 0 bases at J, with 11 bases between the two ends. Germline V CDR1 and CDR2: DFQATT, SNEGSKA (reference sequence). This CDR3 has 13 amino acids. The CDR3 region has the DNA TGCAGTGCCCCTGAGGGATCTAACTATGGCTACACCTTC. It codes for CSAPEGSNYGYTF.